This T cell receptor (beta chain) was sequenced during a study of shared clonotypes between healthy human individuals. As for the study in general: Per-donor plates numbered three CD4 naive, three CD4 memory, two CD8 naive and one CD8 memory.

It was around 180 ng DNA, about 30,000 T cell genomes, that sorted-subset replicate PCRs used. Generated by immunoSEQ multiplex PCR, the TCRdb table keeps only in-frame clones and is missing some. The sample shows some 980,000 clones, 76% of them seen only once. The clonotype was recovered from a man aged 18 to 29 in good health. Sequences were obtained from memory CD4+ T cells sorted from blood. Indicated subset: CD45RA-negative fraction.

This CDR3 is CASSLTGKNEKLFF. Written as DNA, the CDR3 is TGTGCCAGCAGTCTGACAGGGAAAAATGAAAAACTGTTTTTT. The V call is TRBV2, the J call TRBJ1-4, with 7 bases that match TRBD1. V trimming: 5 bases; J trimming: 5 bases; junction bases outside the gene matches: 5. Germline loops: CDR1 SNHLY, CDR2 FYNNEI. There are 14 residues in the CDR3.